A selection of T cell receptor beta chains follows, all from one sample in a study of HIV-infected patients and healthy controls. TCRdb independently ran MiXCR on the 5' RACE reads; one entry per CDR3 protein. Of approximately 17,000 distinct CDR3 sequences in the sample, more than 7.5% were seen once. The source material was blood. Receptor source: an adult in good health. Each CDR3 is given with its conserved first and last residue. A D gene is named only where the DNA matches it firmly. Expanded clones get a size class; other rows say once, few or many, or leave the size out.

v_gene: TRBV3-1
d_gene: -
abundance: medium-sized
j_gene: TRBJ2-2
CDR3aa: CASSQLNTGELFF
CDR3nt: TGTGCCAGCAGCCAGTTGAACACCGGGGAGCTGTTTTTT

v_gene: TRBV23-1
d_gene: -
abundance: many
j_gene: TRBJ1-1
CDR3aa: CASPLTDTEAFF
CDR3nt: TGCGCCAGCCCTTTGACGGACACTGAAGCTTTCTTT

v_gene: TRBV2
d_gene: TRBD2
abundance: many
j_gene: TRBJ2-3
CDR3aa: CASSDTREGLSTDTQYF
CDR3nt: TGTGCCAGCAGTGATACGCGGGAGGGCCTTAGCACAGATACGCAGTATTTT

v_gene: TRBV12-3/TRBV12-4
d_gene: TRBD1
abundance: -
j_gene: TRBJ1-6
CDR3aa: CASSHRGQISPLHF
CDR3nt: TGTGCCAGCAGTCACAGGGGGCAAATTTCACCCCTCCACTTT

v_gene: TRBV6-2/TRBV6-3
d_gene: TRBD1
abundance: medium-sized
j_gene: TRBJ1-5
CDR3aa: CASRTGVGNQPQHF
CDR3nt: TGTGCCAGCAGAACAGGGGTCGGCAATCAGCCCCAGCATTTT

v_gene: TRBV7-9
d_gene: -
abundance: -
j_gene: TRBJ2-7
CDR3aa: CASSTESGIGYEQYF
CDR3nt: TGTGCCAGCAGCACCGAATCCGGGATTGGGTACGAGCAGTACTTC

v_gene: TRBV28
d_gene: TRBD1
abundance: many
j_gene: TRBJ1-1
CDR3aa: CASSPPGQGNTEAFF
CDR3nt: TGTGCCAGCAGTCCGCCGGGACAGGGGAACACTGAAGCTTTCTTT

v_gene: TRBV4-3
d_gene: -
abundance: -
j_gene: TRBJ2-3
CDR3aa: CASSQDGGTQYF
CDR3nt: TGCGCCAGCAGCCAAGACGGGGGTACGCAGTATTTT

v_gene: TRBV29-1
d_gene: TRBD1
abundance: few
j_gene: TRBJ2-3
CDR3aa: CSVAGQGEPDTQYF
CDR3nt: TGCAGCGTTGCAGGACAGGGGGAACCAGATACGCAGTATTTT

v_gene: TRBV12-3/TRBV12-4
d_gene: -
abundance: many
j_gene: TRBJ1-2
CDR3aa: CASSLMGEGYTF
CDR3nt: TGTGCCAGCAGTTTAATGGGGGAAGGCTACACCTTC

v_gene: TRBV19
d_gene: -
abundance: few
j_gene: TRBJ1-5
CDR3aa: CASTTPGNQPQHF
CDR3nt: TGTGCCAGCACAACACCAGGGAATCAGCCCCAGCATTTT

v_gene: TRBV5-6
d_gene: -
abundance: medium-sized
j_gene: TRBJ1-1
CDR3aa: CASSFFSGGIGGTEAFF
CDR3nt: TGTGCCAGCAGCTTCTTTTCCGGGGGGATTGGGGGCACTGAAGCTTTCTTT

v_gene: TRBV5-1
d_gene: -
abundance: many
j_gene: TRBJ1-4
CDR3aa: CASSITGTTNEKLFF
CDR3nt: TGCGCCAGCAGCATTACAGGGACGACTAATGAAAAACTGTTTTTT

v_gene: TRBV7-6
d_gene: -
abundance: many
j_gene: TRBJ2-3
CDR3aa: CASSPGHHVNTDTQYF
CDR3nt: TGTGCCAGCAGCCCGGGACACCACGTCAACACAGATACGCAGTATTTT

v_gene: TRBV4-2
d_gene: -
abundance: -
j_gene: TRBJ1-5
CDR3aa: CASSQGVGGGQPQHF
CDR3nt: TGTGCCAGCAGCCAAGGGGTAGGTGGGGGACAGCCCCAGCATTTT

v_gene: TRBV29-1
d_gene: -
abundance: medium-sized
j_gene: TRBJ2-1
CDR3aa: CSVVFGRGKNEQFF
CDR3nt: TGCAGCGTTGTATTTGGGAGAGGTAAAAATGAGCAGTTCTTC

v_gene: TRBV6-2/TRBV6-3
d_gene: -
abundance: few
j_gene: TRBJ2-7
CDR3aa: CASSHSYEQYF
CDR3nt: TGTGCCAGCAGCCACTCCTACGAGCAGTACTTC

v_gene: TRBV7-6
d_gene: TRBD2
abundance: medium-sized
j_gene: TRBJ2-5
CDR3aa: CASSLNSGAQETQYF
CDR3nt: TGTGCCAGCAGCTTGAATAGCGGGGCCCAAGAGACCCAGTACTTC

v_gene: TRBV11-2
d_gene: TRBD2
abundance: -
j_gene: TRBJ2-5
CDR3aa: CASSLDYLAGGPEETQYF
CDR3nt: TGTGCCAGCAGCTTAGATTACTTAGCGGGAGGGCCGGAAGAGACCCAGTACTTC

v_gene: TRBV19
d_gene: TRBD1
abundance: few
j_gene: TRBJ1-5
CDR3aa: CASSPQGAGIQHF
CDR3nt: TGTGCCAGTAGTCCACAGGGGGCTGGTATCCAGCATTTT

v_gene: TRBV5-1
d_gene: -
abundance: few
j_gene: TRBJ2-1
CDR3aa: CASSLTRSSYNEQFF
CDR3nt: TGCGCCAGCAGCTTGACTAGAAGCTCCTACAATGAGCAGTTCTTC

v_gene: TRBV7-9
d_gene: -
abundance: many
j_gene: TRBJ1-1
CDR3aa: CASSLNTRYTEAFF
CDR3nt: TGTGCCAGCAGCTTAAATACACGATACACTGAAGCTTTCTTT

v_gene: TRBV4-2
d_gene: -
abundance: medium-sized
j_gene: TRBJ2-4
CDR3aa: CASSQGYSEAGAAKNIQYF
CDR3nt: TGTGCCAGCAGCCAAGGGTATTCCGAGGCAGGGGCGGCCAAAAACATTCAGTACTTC

v_gene: TRBV3-1
d_gene: -
abundance: few
j_gene: TRBJ2-5
CDR3aa: CASSQETDQETQYF
CDR3nt: TGTGCCAGCAGCCAAGAAACGGACCAAGAGACCCAGTACTTC

v_gene: TRBV5-1
d_gene: -
abundance: medium-sized
j_gene: TRBJ2-3
CDR3aa: CASSLTTPTDTQYF
CDR3nt: TGCGCCAGCAGCTTGACGACCCCCACAGATACGCAGTATTTT

v_gene: TRBV5-1
d_gene: -
abundance: many
j_gene: TRBJ2-7
CDR3aa: CASSLDSRFRDEQYF
CDR3nt: TGCGCCAGCAGCTTGGATAGCCGTTTTCGGGACGAGCAGTACTTC

v_gene: TRBV20-1
d_gene: TRBD2
abundance: medium-sized
j_gene: TRBJ2-3
CDR3aa: CSASGLAGVRPDTQYF
CDR3nt: TGCAGTGCTTCGGGACTAGCGGGAGTTCGACCAGATACGCAGTATTTT

v_gene: TRBV9
d_gene: TRBD2
abundance: many
j_gene: TRBJ2-2
CDR3aa: CASGRGLAGSNTGELFF
CDR3nt: TGTGCCAGCGGGCGGGGACTAGCGGGGTCGAACACCGGGGAGCTGTTTTTT

v_gene: TRBV19
d_gene: -
abundance: few
j_gene: TRBJ1-2
CDR3aa: CASNSRRRDSYGYTF
CDR3nt: TGTGCCAGTAACTCAAGGCGGCGGGACTCATATGGCTACACCTTC

v_gene: TRBV5-1
d_gene: TRBD2
abundance: many
j_gene: TRBJ2-5
CDR3aa: CASSASGMIGQETQYF
CDR3nt: TGCGCCAGCAGCGCTAGCGGGATGATAGGCCAAGAGACCCAGTACTTC

v_gene: TRBV7-2
d_gene: -
abundance: many
j_gene: TRBJ2-5
CDR3aa: CASSSGPQETQYF
CDR3nt: TGTGCCAGCAGCTCGGGACCACAAGAGACCCAGTACTTC

v_gene: TRBV6-5
d_gene: -
abundance: many
j_gene: TRBJ2-1
CDR3aa: CASSLQGNYNEQFF
CDR3nt: TGTGCCAGCAGTTTGCAGGGAAACTACAATGAGCAGTTCTTC

v_gene: TRBV28
d_gene: TRBD2
abundance: many
j_gene: TRBJ2-7
CDR3aa: CASSRGLASHEQYF
CDR3nt: TGTGCCAGCAGCCGGGGACTAGCCTCCCACGAGCAGTACTTC

v_gene: TRBV6-2/TRBV6-3
d_gene: TRBD1
abundance: many
j_gene: TRBJ2-3
CDR3aa: CASSEEWKGAPNTDTQYF
CDR3nt: TGTGCCAGCAGTGAGGAGTGGAAGGGGGCGCCAAACACAGATACGCAGTATTTT

v_gene: TRBV20-1
d_gene: TRBD2
abundance: medium-sized
j_gene: TRBJ2-3
CDR3aa: CSASDSGRPTDTQYF
CDR3nt: TGCAGTGCTAGTGATAGCGGGAGACCCACAGATACGCAGTATTTT

v_gene: TRBV29-1
d_gene: -
abundance: medium-sized
j_gene: TRBJ1-1
CDR3aa: CSVSTRLRPGTEAFF
CDR3nt: TGCAGCGTTTCGACTCGGTTAAGACCGGGGACTGAAGCTTTCTTT

v_gene: TRBV7-9
d_gene: -
abundance: many
j_gene: TRBJ1-1
CDR3aa: CASRHFQGIGTEAFF
CDR3nt: TGTGCCAGCAGGCATTTCCAGGGTATAGGCACTGAAGCTTTCTTT

v_gene: TRBV7-9
d_gene: TRBD1
abundance: many
j_gene: TRBJ2-3
CDR3aa: CASTHPGGGDTQYF
CDR3nt: TGTGCCAGCACCCACCCAGGGGGCGGAGATACGCAGTATTTT

v_gene: TRBV7-9
d_gene: TRBD1
abundance: many
j_gene: TRBJ2-7
CDR3aa: CASSSNRGSYEQYF
CDR3nt: TGTGCCAGCAGCTCGAACAGGGGCTCCTACGAGCAGTACTTC

v_gene: TRBV21-1
d_gene: -
abundance: many
j_gene: TRBJ1-5
CDR3aa: CASSKRGALRGFHQPQHF
CDR3nt: TGTGCCAGCAGCAAAAGGGGAGCTCTACGAGGATTTCATCAGCCCCAGCATTTT

v_gene: TRBV3-1
d_gene: TRBD2
abundance: few
j_gene: TRBJ2-3
CDR3aa: CASRLAGTTDTQYF
CDR3nt: TGTGCCAGCAGACTAGCGGGAACCACAGATACGCAGTATTTT

v_gene: TRBV5-1
d_gene: -
abundance: many
j_gene: TRBJ2-1
CDR3aa: CASSSSGQGGGNEQFF
CDR3nt: TGCGCCAGCAGCTCGTCTGGACAGGGAGGGGGCAATGAGCAGTTCTTC

v_gene: TRBV29-1
d_gene: -
abundance: -
j_gene: TRBJ2-2
CDR3aa: CSAPGPSRGELFF
CDR3nt: TGCAGCGCCCCGGGACCCTCAAGGGGGGAGCTGTTTTTT

v_gene: TRBV3-1
d_gene: TRBD1
abundance: -
j_gene: TRBJ1-2
CDR3aa: CASSLYSRGYGYTF
CDR3nt: TGTGCCAGCAGCCTCTACTCCAGGGGGTATGGCTACACCTTC

v_gene: TRBV7-8
d_gene: -
abundance: -
j_gene: TRBJ1-1
CDR3aa: CASSLKFRRGGSHTEAFF
CDR3nt: TGTGCCAGCAGCTTAAAATTTCGACGAGGAGGGTCGCACACTGAAGCTTTCTTT

v_gene: TRBV28
d_gene: -
abundance: medium-sized
j_gene: TRBJ2-2
CDR3aa: CASSVTLSGELFF
CDR3nt: TGTGCCAGCAGTGTGACCCTTTCCGGGGAGCTGTTTTTT

v_gene: TRBV11-2
d_gene: -
abundance: -
j_gene: TRBJ2-1
CDR3aa: CASGADPGMEQFF
CDR3nt: TGTGCCAGCGGAGCCGACCCAGGGATGGAGCAGTTCTTC

v_gene: TRBV5-1
d_gene: TRBD1
abundance: -
j_gene: TRBJ2-1
CDR3aa: CASSPGQGLAFF
CDR3nt: TGCGCCAGCAGCCCCGGACAGGGTTTGGCGTTCTTC

v_gene: TRBV6-1
d_gene: TRBD1
abundance: many
j_gene: TRBJ2-7
CDR3aa: CASSLDRDEQYF
CDR3nt: TGTGCCAGCAGCCTGGACAGGGATGAGCAGTACTTC

v_gene: TRBV20-1
d_gene: TRBD2
abundance: many
j_gene: TRBJ2-1
CDR3aa: CSARGSGTSGLNEQFF
CDR3nt: TGCAGTGCTAGAGGATCCGGGACTAGCGGCCTTAATGAGCAGTTCTTC

v_gene: TRBV7-2
d_gene: -
abundance: many
j_gene: TRBJ2-3
CDR3aa: CASSLRRDRTDTQYF
CDR3nt: TGTGCCAGCAGCTTAAGGAGGGACAGAACAGATACGCAGTATTTT

v_gene: TRBV2
d_gene: -
abundance: few
j_gene: TRBJ1-5
CDR3aa: CASSPPGQPQHF
CDR3nt: TGTGCCAGCAGTCCCCCCGGTCAGCCCCAGCATTTT

v_gene: TRBV19
d_gene: TRBD1
abundance: few
j_gene: TRBJ1-2
CDR3aa: CASTATGTDYGYTF
CDR3nt: TGTGCCAGTACCGCTACCGGGACAGACTATGGCTACACCTTC

v_gene: TRBV4-1
d_gene: -
abundance: many
j_gene: TRBJ2-5
CDR3aa: CASSQDGSTQYF
CDR3nt: TGCGCCAGCAGCCAAGATGGTTCGACCCAGTACTTC

v_gene: TRBV7-6
d_gene: -
abundance: medium-sized
j_gene: TRBJ1-1
CDR3aa: CASSPRLQVMNTEAFF
CDR3nt: TGTGCCAGCAGCCCAAGACTACAGGTCATGAACACTGAAGCTTTCTTT